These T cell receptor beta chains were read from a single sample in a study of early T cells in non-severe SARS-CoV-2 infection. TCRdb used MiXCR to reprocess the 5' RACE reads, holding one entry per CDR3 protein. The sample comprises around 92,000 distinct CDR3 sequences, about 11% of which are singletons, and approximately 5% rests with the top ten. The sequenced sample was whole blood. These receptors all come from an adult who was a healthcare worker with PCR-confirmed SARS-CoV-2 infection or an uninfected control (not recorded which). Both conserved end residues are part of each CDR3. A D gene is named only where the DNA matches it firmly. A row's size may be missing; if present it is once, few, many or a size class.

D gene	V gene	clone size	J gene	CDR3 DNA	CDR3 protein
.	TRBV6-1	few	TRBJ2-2	TGTGCCAGCAGGAGGACAGTGAACACCGGGGAGCTGTTTTTT	CASRRTVNTGELFF
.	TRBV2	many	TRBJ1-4	TGTGCCAGCAGTCAGGAATTAGAGAAACTGTTTTTT	CASSQELEKLFF
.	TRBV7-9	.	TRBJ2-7	TGTGCCAGCAGCTTAAGTGGCAGCTACGAGCAGTACTTC	CASSLSGSYEQYF
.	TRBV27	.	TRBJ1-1	TGTGCCAGCAGTTTAGGGCTCCAGACTGAAGCTTTCTTT	CASSLGLQTEAFF
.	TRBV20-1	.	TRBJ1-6	TGCAGTGCTAGAGCGGAGGGGTTTAATTCACCCCTCCACTTT	CSARAEGFNSPLHF
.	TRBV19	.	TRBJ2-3	TGTGCCAGTAGTATAGCGGCAGGGTTTGGCGCAGATACGCAGTATTTT	CASSIAAGFGADTQYF
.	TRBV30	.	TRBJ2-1	TGTGCCTGGAAGGAGGGACAGACCTACAATGAGCAGTTCTTC	CAWKEGQTYNEQFF
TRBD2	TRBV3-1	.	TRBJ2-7	TGTGCCAGCAGCCAGGGACTAGGTGCCTACGAGCAGTACTTC	CASSQGLGAYEQYF
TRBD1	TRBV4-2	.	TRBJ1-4	TGTGCCAGCAGCCAAAATGACAGGGCAACTAATGAAAAACTGTTTTTT	CASSQNDRATNEKLFF
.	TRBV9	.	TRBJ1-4	TGTGCCAGCAGCCCGGGGGCCACTTCAGAAAAACTGTTTTTT	CASSPGATSEKLFF
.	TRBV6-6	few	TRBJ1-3	TGTGCCAGCAGTTACTCGATAACTCTTCCGGGGAAAGAGGAAAACACCATATATTTT	CASSYSITLPGKEENTIYF
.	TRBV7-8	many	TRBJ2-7	TGTGCCAGCAGCTCATCCGGGACCAAACGATACGAGCAGTACTTC	CASSSSGTKRYEQYF
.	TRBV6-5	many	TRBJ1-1	TGTGCCAGCAGTCCTTCCTTTTCACGGGCTGAAGCTTTCTTT	CASSPSFSRAEAFF
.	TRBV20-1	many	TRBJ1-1	TGCAGTGCTAGAGATGTGGGCCTCACAACTGAAGCTTTCTTT	CSARDVGLTTEAFF
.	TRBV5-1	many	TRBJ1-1	TGCGCCAGCAGCGATTATGGGGACACTGAAGCTTTCTTT	CASSDYGDTEAFF
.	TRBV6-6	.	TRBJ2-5	TGTGCCAGCAGTTACGAGTCTGGGGATAAGAAGACCCAGTACTTC	CASSYESGDKKTQYF
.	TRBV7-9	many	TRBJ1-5	TGTGCCAGCAGCTTAGACGATCAGCCCCAGCATTTT	CASSLDDQPQHF
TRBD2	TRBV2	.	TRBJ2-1	TGTGCCAGCAGGCGGTGGACTAGCGGGAGTGATGAGCAGTTCTTC	CASRRWTSGSDEQFF
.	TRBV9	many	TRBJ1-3	TGTGCCAGCAGCGCCCCGAACCAGGGGTTTGGAAACACCATATATTTT	CASSAPNQGFGNTIYF
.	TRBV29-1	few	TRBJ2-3	TGCAGCGTTGACGGCCAGGGCGGGACAGATACGCAGTATTTT	CSVDGQGGTDTQYF
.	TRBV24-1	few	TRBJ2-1	TGTGCCACCAGCGCCATCGGTGGTTTGGGGGGAGTGAGCTACAATGAGCAGTTCTTC	CATSAIGGLGGVSYNEQFF
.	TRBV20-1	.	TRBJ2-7	TGCAGTGCTAGTGGGGGACGGTTCAGGGAGCAGTACTTC	CSASGGRFREQYF
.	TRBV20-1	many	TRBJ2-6	TGCAGTGCTAGAGATCCTGTTTCTGGGGCCAACGTCCTGACTTTC	CSARDPVSGANVLTF
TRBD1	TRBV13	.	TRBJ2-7	TGTGCCAGCAGCGGCAGGGGGCAATTAACCTACGAGCAGTACTTC	CASSGRGQLTYEQYF
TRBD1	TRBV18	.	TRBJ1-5	TGTGCCAGCTCACCATCTCAGGGGGGGCAGCCCCAGCATTTT	CASSPSQGGQPQHF
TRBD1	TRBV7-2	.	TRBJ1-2	TGTGCCAGCAGCAAAATGACAGGGGGCGCGTTAGGCTACACCTTC	CASSKMTGGALGYTF
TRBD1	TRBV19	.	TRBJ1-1	TGTGCCAGTAGTGGGACAGTTACTAACACTGAAGCTTTCTTT	CASSGTVTNTEAFF
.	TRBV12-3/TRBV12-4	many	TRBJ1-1	TGTGCCAGCAGTTTAGCAGGGGACACTGAAGCTTTCTTT	CASSLAGDTEAFF
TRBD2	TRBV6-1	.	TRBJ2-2	TGTGCCAGCAGTGCATCGGGACTAGGAGGCGGGGAGCTGTTTTTT	CASSASGLGGGELFF
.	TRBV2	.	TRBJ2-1	TGTGCCAGCAGTGGTTTCGAGGGGTGGTTCTACAATGAGCAGTTCTTC	CASSGFEGWFYNEQFF
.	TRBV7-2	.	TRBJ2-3	TGTGCCAGCAGCTTCAGGGGAGGTGGCACAGATACGCAGTATTTT	CASSFRGGGTDTQYF
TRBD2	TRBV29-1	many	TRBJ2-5	TGCAGCGTTGGCGGGAGCCAAGAGACCCAGTACTTC	CSVGGSQETQYF
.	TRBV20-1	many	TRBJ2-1	TGCAGTGCTACCAGGCCGTACGGGGGTTCCTACAATGAGCAGTTCTTC	CSATRPYGGSYNEQFF
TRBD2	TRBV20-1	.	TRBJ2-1	TGCAGTGCGGAAGGCGGTAGCGGGGGGGTCTACAATGAGCAGTTCTTC	CSAEGGSGGVYNEQFF
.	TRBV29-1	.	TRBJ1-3	TGCAGCGTTGATAAAGGCAGGGGTGGAAACACCATATATTTT	CSVDKGRGGNTIYF
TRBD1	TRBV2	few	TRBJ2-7	TGTGCCAGCAACCTGGACAGGGGGCAATACGAGCAGTACTTC	CASNLDRGQYEQYF
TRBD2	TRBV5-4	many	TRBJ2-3	TGTGCCAGCAGCTTTAGCGGGGGGGCCCCAGATACGCAGTATTTT	CASSFSGGAPDTQYF
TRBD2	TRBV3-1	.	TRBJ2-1	TGTGCCAGCACCCGGACTAGCCCCACGCATGAGCAGTTCTTC	CASTRTSPTHEQFF
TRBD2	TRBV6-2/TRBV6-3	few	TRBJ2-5	TGTGCCAGCAGTTACTTTGGGAGGGGATCGCCGAGGCAGACCCAGTACTTC	CASSYFGRGSPRQTQYF
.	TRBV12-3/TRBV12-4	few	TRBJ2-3	TGTGCCAGCAGCCGTGGGAGCACAGATACGCAGTATTTT	CASSRGSTDTQYF
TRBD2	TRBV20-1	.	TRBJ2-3	TGCAGTGCTAGATGGACTAGCGGGGGGGCAGATACGCAGTATTTT	CSARWTSGGADTQYF
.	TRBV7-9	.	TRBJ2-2	TGTGCCATCGGGCCCCGGGCAGAGAACACCGGGGAGCTGTTTTTT	CAIGPRAENTGELFF
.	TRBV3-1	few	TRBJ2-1	TGTGCCAGCAGCCTTCAGATATCCTACAATGAGCAGTTCTTC	CASSLQISYNEQFF
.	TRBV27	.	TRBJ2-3	TGTGCCAGCAGTCCGGACGGGACCCGCACAGATACGCAGTATTTT	CASSPDGTRTDTQYF
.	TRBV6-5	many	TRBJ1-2	TGTGCCAGCAGTTACGACGAGAACAGGCCTTATGGCTACACCTTC	CASSYDENRPYGYTF
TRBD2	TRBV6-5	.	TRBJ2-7	TGTGCCAGTTCGGCTAGCGGACTCTACGAGCAGTACTTC	CASSASGLYEQYF